This is a list of T cell receptor beta chains from one sample in a study of identical twins. TCRdb analysed the 5' RACE reads with MiXCR anew, one entry per CDR3 protein. The table shows a few hundred thousand distinct CDR3 sequences, with approximately 9.6% occurring only once. The same sample was also studied in work on yellow fever vaccine responses in identical twins.

The sequenced sample was PBMCs. These receptors all come from a young woman in good health. The CDR3 runs from the conserved cysteine through the conserved F or W. A D gene is named only where the DNA matches it firmly. Rows give clone size only sometimes, using once, few, many, or a class for an expanded clone.

d_gene	abundance	v_gene	j_gene	CDR3nt	CDR3aa
-	-	TRBV15	TRBJ2-1	TGTGCCACCAGCAGTCAAAGGGATGAGCAGTTCTTC	CATSSQRDEQFF
-	many	TRBV6-5	TRBJ2-3	TGTGCCAGCAGTTGGAGCTACAGGGAAGGAGGCACAGATACGCAGTATTTT	CASSWSYREGGTDTQYF
-	-	TRBV6-6	TRBJ2-5	TGTGCCAGCCAGGCGGTGGACCAAGAGACCCAGTACTTC	CASQAVDQETQYF
-	few	TRBV7-8	TRBJ2-3	TGTGCCAGCAGCTCGGGGAACGTCCGCACAGATACGCAGTATTTT	CASSSGNVRTDTQYF
-	-	TRBV20-1	TRBJ1-2	TGCAGTGCTATAGTCGAGAGGTCCCGACGGGGCTACACCTTC	CSAIVERSRRGYTF
-	-	TRBV5-1	TRBJ2-5	TGCGCCAGCAGCCGAAATTCAGGGAGTAGGGCAGAGACCCAGTACTTC	CASSRNSGSRAETQYF
TRBD2	-	TRBV12-3/TRBV12-4	TRBJ2-5	TGTGCCAGCGGCCCTAGCGGAAGACGGGAGACCCAGTACTTC	CASGPSGRRETQYF
-	few	TRBV20-1	TRBJ2-1	TGCAGTCCCGCCGAGCTGGGGGAGAATGAGCAGTTCTTC	CSPAELGENEQFF
TRBD1	-	TRBV7-9	TRBJ2-1	TGTGCCAGCAGAACGGACAGGGGAGGAAATGAGCAGTTCTTC	CASRTDRGGNEQFF
TRBD2	-	TRBV11-2	TRBJ2-3	TGTGCCAGCAGCGAATACCCCCTTAGCGGGGGGAGCACAGATACGCAGTATTTT	CASSEYPLSGGSTDTQYF
TRBD2	many	TRBV10-3	TRBJ2-4	TGTGCCATCAGTGAGCCGACTAGCGGAAAAAACATTCAGTACTTC	CAISEPTSGKNIQYF
-	few	TRBV29-1	TRBJ1-4	TGCAGCGTTGAAGAACAGGGAGGAGAAAAACTGTTTTTT	CSVEEQGGEKLFF
TRBD1	few	TRBV3-1	TRBJ2-1	TGTGCCAGCAGCCGAAGAGGAACAGGGGCCAATGAGCAGTTCTTC	CASSRRGTGANEQFF